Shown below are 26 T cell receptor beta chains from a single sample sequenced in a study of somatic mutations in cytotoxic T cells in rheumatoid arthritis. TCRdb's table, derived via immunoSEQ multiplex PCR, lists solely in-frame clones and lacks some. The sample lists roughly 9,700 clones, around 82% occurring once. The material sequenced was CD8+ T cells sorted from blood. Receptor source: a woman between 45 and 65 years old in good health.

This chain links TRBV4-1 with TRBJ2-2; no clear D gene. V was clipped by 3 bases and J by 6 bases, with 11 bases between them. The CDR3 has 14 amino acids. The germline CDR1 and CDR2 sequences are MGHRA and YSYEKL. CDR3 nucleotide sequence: TGCGCCAGCAGCCAGGCCCTAGAGTCCGGGGAGCTGTTTTTT. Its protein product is CASSQALESGELFF.

CDR3 amino acids: CASSVEAGWFTDTQYF. The DNA of the CDR3 is TGTGCCAGCAGCGTAGAGGCGGGGTGGTTCACAGATACGCAGTATTTT. This chain links TRBV9 with TRBJ2-3, with D possibly matching TRBD2 (6 bases). The germline CDR1 and CDR2 sequences are SGDLS and YYNGEE. V was pared by 0 bases and J by 2 bases, with 13 bases between. This CDR3 comprises 16 residues.

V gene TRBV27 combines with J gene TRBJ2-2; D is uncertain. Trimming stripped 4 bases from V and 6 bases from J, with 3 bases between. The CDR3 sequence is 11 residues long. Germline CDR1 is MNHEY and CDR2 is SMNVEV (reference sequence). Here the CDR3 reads CASSYSGELFF. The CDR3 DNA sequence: TGTGCCAGCAGTTACTCCGGGGAGCTGTTTTTT.

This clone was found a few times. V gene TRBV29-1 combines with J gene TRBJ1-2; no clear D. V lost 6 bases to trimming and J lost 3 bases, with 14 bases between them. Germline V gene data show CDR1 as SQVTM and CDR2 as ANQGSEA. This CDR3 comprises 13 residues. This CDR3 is CSVDSPSDYGYTF. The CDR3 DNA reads TGCAGCGTAGACTCTCCGTCCGACTATGGCTACACCTTC.

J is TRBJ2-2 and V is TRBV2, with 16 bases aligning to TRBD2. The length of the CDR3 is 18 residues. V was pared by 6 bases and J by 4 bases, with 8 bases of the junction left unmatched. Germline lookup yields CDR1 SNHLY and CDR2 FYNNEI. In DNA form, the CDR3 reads TGTGCCAGCAGAGTGGGACTAGCGGGGGGGCAGGGCACCGGGGAGCTGTTTTTT. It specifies CASRVGLAGGQGTGELFF.

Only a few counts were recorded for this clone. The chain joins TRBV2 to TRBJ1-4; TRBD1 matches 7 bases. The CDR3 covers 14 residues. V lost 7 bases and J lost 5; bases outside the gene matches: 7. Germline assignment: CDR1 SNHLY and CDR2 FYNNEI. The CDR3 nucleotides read TGTGCCAGCAAGGGGGACAGCAACAATGAAAAACTGTTTTTT. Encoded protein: CASKGDSNNEKLFF.

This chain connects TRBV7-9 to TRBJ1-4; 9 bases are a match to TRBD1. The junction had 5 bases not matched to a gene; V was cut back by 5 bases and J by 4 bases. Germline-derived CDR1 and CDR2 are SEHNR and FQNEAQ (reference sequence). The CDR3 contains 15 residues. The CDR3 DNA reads TGTGCCAGCAGCCCCGGGACAGGGAGTAATGAAAAACTGTTTTTT. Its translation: CASSPGTGSNEKLFF.

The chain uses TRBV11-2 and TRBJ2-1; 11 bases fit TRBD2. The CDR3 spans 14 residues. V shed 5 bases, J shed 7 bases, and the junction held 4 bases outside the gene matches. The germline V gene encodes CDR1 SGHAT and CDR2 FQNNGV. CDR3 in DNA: TGTGCCAGCAGCGTAGCGGGAGGGAGGAATGAGCAGTTCTTC. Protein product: CASSVAGGRNEQFF.

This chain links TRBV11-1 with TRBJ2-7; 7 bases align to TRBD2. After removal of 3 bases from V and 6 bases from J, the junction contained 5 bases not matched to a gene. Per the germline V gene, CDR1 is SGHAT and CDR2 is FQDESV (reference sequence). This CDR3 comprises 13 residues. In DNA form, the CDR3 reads TGTGCCAGCAGCTTTGGACTAGATGGCGAGCAGTACTTC. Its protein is CASSFGLDGEQYF.

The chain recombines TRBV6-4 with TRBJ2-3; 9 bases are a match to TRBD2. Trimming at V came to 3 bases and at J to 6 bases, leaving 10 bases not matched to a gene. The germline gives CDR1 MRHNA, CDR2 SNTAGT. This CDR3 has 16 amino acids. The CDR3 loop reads CASSDGGGEPVDTQYF. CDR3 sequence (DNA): TGTGCCAGCAGTGATGGCGGGGGGGAACCAGTGGATACGCAGTATTTT.

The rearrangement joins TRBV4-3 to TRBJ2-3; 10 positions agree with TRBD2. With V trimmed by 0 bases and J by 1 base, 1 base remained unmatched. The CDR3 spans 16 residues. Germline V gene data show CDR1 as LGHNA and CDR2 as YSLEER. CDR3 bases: TGCGCCAGCAGCCAAGAGCTAGCGGGAGGCACAGATACGCAGTATTTT. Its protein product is CASSQELAGGTDTQYF.

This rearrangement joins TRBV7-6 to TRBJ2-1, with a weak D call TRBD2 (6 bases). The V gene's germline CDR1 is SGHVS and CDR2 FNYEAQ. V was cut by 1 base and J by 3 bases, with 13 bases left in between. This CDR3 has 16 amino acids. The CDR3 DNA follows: TGTGCCAGCAGCTTAGAGACGGGGGTTGACTACAATGAGCAGTTCTTC. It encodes CASSLETGVDYNEQFF.

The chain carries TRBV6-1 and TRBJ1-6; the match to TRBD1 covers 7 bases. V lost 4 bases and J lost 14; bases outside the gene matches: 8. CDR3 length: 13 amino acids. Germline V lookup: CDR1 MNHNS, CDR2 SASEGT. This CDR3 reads CASSGTGEWTLHF. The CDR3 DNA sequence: TGTGCCAGCAGTGGGACAGGAGAGTGGACCCTCCACTTT.

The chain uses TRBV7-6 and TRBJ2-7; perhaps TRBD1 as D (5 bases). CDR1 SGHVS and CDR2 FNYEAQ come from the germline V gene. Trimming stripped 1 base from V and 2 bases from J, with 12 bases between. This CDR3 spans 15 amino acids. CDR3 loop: CASSLVTDGTYEQYF. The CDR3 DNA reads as TGTGCCAGCAGCTTAGTGACAGACGGAACCTACGAGCAGTACTTC.

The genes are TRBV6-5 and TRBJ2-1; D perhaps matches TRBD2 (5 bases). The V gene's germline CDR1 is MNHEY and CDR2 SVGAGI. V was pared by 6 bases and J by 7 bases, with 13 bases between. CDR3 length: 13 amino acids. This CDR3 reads CASSKDSGNEQFF. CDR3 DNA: TGTGCCAGCAGCAAGGACTCCGGGAATGAGCAGTTCTTC.

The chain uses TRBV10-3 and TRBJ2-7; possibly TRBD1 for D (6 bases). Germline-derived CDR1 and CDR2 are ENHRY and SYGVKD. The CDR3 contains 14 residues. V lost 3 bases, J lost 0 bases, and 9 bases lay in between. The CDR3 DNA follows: TGTGCCATCAGTGAATTGGACAGCTCCTACGAGCAGTACTTC. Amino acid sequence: CAISELDSSYEQYF.

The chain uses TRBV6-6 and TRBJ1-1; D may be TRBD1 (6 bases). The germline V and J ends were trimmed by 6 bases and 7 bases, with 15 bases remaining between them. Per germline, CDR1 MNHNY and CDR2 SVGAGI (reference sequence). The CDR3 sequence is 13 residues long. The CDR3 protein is CASRPPGTLEAFF. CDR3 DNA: TGTGCCAGCAGGCCTCCGGGGACACTTGAAGCTTTCTTT.

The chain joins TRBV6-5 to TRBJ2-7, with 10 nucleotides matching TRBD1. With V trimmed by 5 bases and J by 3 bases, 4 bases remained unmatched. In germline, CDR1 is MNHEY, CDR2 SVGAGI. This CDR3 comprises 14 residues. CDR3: CASSPRDRGYEQYF. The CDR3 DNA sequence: TGTGCCAGCAGTCCCCGGGACAGGGGCTACGAGCAGTACTTC.

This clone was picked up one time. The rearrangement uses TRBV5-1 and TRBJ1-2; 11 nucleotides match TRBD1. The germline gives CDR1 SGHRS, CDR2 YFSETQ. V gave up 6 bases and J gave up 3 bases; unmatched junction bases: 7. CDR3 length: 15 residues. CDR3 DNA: TGCGCCAGCAACACTGGACAGGGGGCCCACTATGGCTACACCTTC. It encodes CASNTGQGAHYGYTF.

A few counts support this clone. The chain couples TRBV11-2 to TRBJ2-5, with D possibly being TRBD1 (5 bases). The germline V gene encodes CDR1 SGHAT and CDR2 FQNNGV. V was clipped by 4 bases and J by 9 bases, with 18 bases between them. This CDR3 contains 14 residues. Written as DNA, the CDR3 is TGTGCCAGCAGCTCCGAGTCACAGCAAGGGGCCCAGTACTTC. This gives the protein CASSSESQQGAQYF. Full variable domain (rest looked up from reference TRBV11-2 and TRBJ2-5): EAGVAQSPRYKIIEKRQSVAFWCNPISGHATLYWYQQILGQGPKLLIQFQNNGVVDDSQLPKDRFSAERLKGVDSTLKIQPAKLEDSAVYLCASSSESQQGAQYFGPGTRLLVL.

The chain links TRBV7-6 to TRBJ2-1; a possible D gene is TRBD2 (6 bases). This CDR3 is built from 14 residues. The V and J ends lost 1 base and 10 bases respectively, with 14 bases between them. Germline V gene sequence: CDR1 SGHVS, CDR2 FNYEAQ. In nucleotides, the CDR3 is TGTGCCAGCAGCTTAGTCGGGGCCGGGAGAGAGCAGTTCTTC. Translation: CASSLVGAGREQFF. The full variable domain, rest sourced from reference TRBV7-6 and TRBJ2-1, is GAGVSQSPRYKVTKRGQDVALRCDPISGHVSLYWYRQALGQGPEFLTYFNYEAQQDKSGLPNDRFSAERPEGSISTLTIQRTEQRDSAMYRCASSLVGAGREQFFGPGTRLTVL.

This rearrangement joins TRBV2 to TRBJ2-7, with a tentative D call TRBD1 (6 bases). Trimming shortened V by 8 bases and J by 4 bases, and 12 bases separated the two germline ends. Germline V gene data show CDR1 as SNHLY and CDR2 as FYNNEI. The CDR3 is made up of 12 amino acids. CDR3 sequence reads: CASGTGFYEQYF. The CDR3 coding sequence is TGTGCCAGCGGTACAGGGTTTTACGAGCAGTACTTC. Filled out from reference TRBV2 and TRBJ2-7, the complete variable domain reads EPEVTQTPSHQVTQMGQEVILRCVPISNHLYFYWYRQILGQKVEFLVSFYNNEISEKSEIFDDQFSVERPDGSNFTLKIRSTKLEDSAMYFCASGTGFYEQYFGPGTRLTVT.

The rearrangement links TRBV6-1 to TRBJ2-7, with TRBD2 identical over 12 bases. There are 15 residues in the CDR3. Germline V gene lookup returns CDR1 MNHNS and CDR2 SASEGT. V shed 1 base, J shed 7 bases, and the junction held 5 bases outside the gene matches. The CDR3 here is CASSEETSGSVEQYF. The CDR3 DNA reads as TGTGCCAGCAGTGAAGAGACTAGCGGGAGTGTTGAGCAGTACTTC.

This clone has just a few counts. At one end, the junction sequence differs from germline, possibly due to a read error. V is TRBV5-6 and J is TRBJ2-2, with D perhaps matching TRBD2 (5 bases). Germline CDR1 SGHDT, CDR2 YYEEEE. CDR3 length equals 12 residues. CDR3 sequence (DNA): TGTGCCACTAAGATGGGAGCACGGGGAGCTGTTTTT. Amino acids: CATKMGARGAVF.

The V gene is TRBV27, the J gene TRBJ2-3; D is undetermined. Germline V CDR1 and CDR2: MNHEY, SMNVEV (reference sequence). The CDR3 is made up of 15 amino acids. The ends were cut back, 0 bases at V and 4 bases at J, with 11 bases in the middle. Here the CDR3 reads CASSLSSNPADTQYF. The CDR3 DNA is TGTGCCAGCAGTTTATCGAGTAACCCCGCAGATACGCAGTATTTT.

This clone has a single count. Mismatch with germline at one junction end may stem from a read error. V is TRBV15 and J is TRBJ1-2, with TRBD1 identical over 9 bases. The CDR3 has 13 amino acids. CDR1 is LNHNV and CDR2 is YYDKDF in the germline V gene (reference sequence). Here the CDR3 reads CATSPRTGDGHTF. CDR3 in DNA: TGTGCCACCAGCCCCCGGACAGGGGATGGCCACACCTTC.